This TCR beta chain was recovered during a study of blood T cell repertoires in COVID-19. TCRdb's copy holds only in-frame clones and misses some; the assay was immunoSEQ multiplex PCR. The data contain a few hundred thousand clones, more than 70% of them singletons. J gave up 9 bases and V 2 bases, and 8 bases lay outside the gene matches. Germline-derived CDR1 and CDR2 are SGHTA and FQGNSA. The CDR3 covers 15 residues. The sequence derives from a young woman with COVID-19, enrolled during active disease. The gene calls are TRBV7-2 and TRBJ2-1, with 9 bases aligning to TRBD2. Sample: peripheral blood. The CDR3 sequence is CASSLTAGGSREQFF. CDR3 sequence (DNA): TGTGCCAGCAGCTTAACAGCGGGGGGTTCGCGTGAGCAGTTCTTC.